The clone carrying this T cell receptor beta chain was detected ten times or more. This sample is part of a study of identical twins. MiXCR, run by TCRdb on the 5' RACE reads, gives a single entry per CDR3 protein. The profile shows approximately 230,000 distinct CDR3 sequences, over 5% of them singletons. CDR1 and CDR2 from the germline V gene are LNHNV and YYDKDF (reference sequence). The CDR3 is made up of 13 amino acids. The ends were cut back, 3 bases at V and 1 base at J, with 7 bases in the middle. The same specimen was also included in a second study, on T cells expressing NK-cell markers.

The rearrangement joins TRBV15 to TRBJ2-7; no definite D call. The sequencing input was CD8+ T cells sorted from blood. This receptor was identified in a young woman in good health. The CDR3 DNA follows: TGTGCCACCAGCAGGGACCGATCCTACGAGCAGTACTTC. This codes for CATSRDRSYEQYF.